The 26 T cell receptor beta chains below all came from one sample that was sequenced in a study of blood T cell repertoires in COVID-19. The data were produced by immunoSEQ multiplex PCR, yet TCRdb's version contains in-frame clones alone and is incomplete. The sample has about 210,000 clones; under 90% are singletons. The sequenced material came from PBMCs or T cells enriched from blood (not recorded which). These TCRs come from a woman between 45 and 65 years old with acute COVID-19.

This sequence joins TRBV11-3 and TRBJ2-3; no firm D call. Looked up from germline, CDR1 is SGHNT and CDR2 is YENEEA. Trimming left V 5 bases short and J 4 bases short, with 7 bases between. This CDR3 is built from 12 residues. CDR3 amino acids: CASSRVSDTQYF. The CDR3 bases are TGTGCCAGCAGCCGAGTATCAGATACGCAGTATTTT.

The CDR3 sequence is CASSLRGSGANVLTF. CDR3 nucleotide sequence: TGTGCCAGCAGCCTTCGGGGCTCTGGGGCCAACGTCCTGACTTTC. The chain recombines TRBV6-4 with TRBJ2-6; TRBD2 might be the D (5 bases). V was trimmed by 6 bases and J by 0 bases, leaving 9 bases between them. Germline V lookup: CDR1 MRHNA, CDR2 SNTAGT. The CDR3 has 15 residues.

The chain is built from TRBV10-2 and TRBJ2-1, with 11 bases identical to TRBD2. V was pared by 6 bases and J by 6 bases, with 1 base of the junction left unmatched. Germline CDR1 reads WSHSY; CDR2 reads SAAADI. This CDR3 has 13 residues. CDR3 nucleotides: TGCGCCAGCAGGACTAGCGGGGCCAATGAGCAGTTCTTC. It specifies CASRTSGANEQFF.

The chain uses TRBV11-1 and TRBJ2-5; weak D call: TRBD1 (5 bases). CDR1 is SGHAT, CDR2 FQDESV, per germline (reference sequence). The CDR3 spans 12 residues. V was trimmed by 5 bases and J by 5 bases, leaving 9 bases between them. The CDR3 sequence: CASSQGAETQYF. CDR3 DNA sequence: TGTGCCAGCAGCCAGGGTGCGGAGACCCAGTACTTC.

The CDR3 DNA follows: TGTGCCAGCTCACCAGGGACAGGGAGCTACGAGCAGTACTTC. Translating it yields CASSPGTGSYEQYF. V and J are TRBV18 and TRBJ2-7; 9 positions agree with TRBD1. Germline V gene sequence: CDR1 KGHSH, CDR2 LQKENI. Trimming took 2 bases from V and 3 from J; bases not matched to a gene: 2. The CDR3 is 14 residues long.

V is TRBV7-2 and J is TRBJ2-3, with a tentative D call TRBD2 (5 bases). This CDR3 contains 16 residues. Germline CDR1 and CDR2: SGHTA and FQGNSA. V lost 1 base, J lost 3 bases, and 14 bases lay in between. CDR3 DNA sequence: TGTGCCAGCAGCTTAGGTTCGGTCGGGGAGACAGATACGCAGTATTTT. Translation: CASSLGSVGETDTQYF.

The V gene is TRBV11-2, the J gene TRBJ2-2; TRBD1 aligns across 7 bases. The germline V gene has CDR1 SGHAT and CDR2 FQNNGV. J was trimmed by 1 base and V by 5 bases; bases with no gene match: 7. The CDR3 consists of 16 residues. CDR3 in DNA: TGTGCCAGCAGCCCCGACAGGGCCATGAACACCGGGGAGCTGTTTTTT. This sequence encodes CASSPDRAMNTGELFF.

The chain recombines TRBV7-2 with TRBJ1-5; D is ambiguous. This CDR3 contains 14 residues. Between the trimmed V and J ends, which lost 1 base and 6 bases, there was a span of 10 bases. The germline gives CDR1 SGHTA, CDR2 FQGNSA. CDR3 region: CASSLGVWAQPQHF. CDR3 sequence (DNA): TGTGCCAGCAGCTTAGGGGTGTGGGCTCAGCCCCAGCATTTT.

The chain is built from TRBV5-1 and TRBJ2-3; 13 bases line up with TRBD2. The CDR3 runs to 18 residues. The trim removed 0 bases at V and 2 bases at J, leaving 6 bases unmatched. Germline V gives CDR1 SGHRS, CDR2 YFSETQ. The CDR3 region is CASSLGLAGGRSTDTQYF. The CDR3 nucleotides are TGCGCCAGCAGCTTGGGACTAGCGGGGGGACGGTCCACAGATACGCAGTATTTT.

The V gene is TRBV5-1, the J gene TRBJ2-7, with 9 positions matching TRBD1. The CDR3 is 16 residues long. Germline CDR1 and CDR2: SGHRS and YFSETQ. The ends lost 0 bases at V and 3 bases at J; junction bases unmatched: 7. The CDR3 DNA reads TGCGCCAGCAGCTTGGGGCCCCGGGACAGGGACTACGAGCAGTACTTC. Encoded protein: CASSLGPRDRDYEQYF.

DNA for the CDR3: TGCAGCGTTGAGTTAAGCCTCCTTCCGAATGAGCAGTTCTTC. Its translation: CSVELSLLPNEQFF. This sequence joins TRBV29-1 and TRBJ2-1; D is unclear. The CDR3 runs 14 residues. Germline CDR1 SQVTM, CDR2 ANQGSEA. V shed 3 bases and J shed 7 bases, with 16 bases lying between them.

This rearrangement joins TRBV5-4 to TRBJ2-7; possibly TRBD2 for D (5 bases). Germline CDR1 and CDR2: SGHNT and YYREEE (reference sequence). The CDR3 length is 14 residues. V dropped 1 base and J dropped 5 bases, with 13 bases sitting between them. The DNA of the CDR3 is TGTGCCAGCAGCTTGCGGGGATTGAGCCACGAGCAGTACTTC. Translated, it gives CASSLRGLSHEQYF.

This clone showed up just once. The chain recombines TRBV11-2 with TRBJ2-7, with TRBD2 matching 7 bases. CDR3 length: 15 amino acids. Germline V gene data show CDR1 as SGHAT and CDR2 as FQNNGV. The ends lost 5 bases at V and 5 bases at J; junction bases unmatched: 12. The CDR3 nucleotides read TGTGCCAGCAGCCCCGTAGGGAGCGGGGAACACGAGCAGTACTTC. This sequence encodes CASSPVGSGEHEQYF.

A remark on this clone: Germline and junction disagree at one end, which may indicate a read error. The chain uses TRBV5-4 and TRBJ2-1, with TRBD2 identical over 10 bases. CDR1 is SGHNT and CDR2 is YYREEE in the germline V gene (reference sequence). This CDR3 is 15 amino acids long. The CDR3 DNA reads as TGTGCCAGCAGTTTGGAAGCTAGCGGGAGCGATGAGCAGTTCTTC. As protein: CASSLEASGSDEQFF.

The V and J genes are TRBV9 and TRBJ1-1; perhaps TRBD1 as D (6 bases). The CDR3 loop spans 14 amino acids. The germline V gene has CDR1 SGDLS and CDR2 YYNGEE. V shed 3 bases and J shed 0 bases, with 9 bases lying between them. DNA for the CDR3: TGTGCCAGCAGCGCCGGACAGCTGAACACTGAAGCTTTCTTT. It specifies CASSAGQLNTEAFF.

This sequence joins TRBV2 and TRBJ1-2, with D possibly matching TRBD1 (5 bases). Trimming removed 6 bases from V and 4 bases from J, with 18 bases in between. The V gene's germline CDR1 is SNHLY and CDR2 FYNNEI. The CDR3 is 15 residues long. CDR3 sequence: CASSELPGHGYGYTF. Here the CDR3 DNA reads TGTGCCAGCAGCGAATTACCTGGACATGGCTATGGCTACACCTTC.

CDR3 DNA sequence: TGTGCCAGCAGCCGACAGGGCCCCTCCTACGAGCAGTACTTC. Protein sequence: CASSRQGPSYEQYF. The V gene is TRBV3-1 (or the pseudogene TRBV3-2), the J gene TRBJ2-7, with 7 bases identical to TRBD1. The ends lost 4 bases at V and 0 bases at J; junction bases unmatched: 3. The CDR3 is made up of 14 amino acids. Germline V gene data show CDR1 as LGHDT and CDR2 as YNNKEL (reference sequence).

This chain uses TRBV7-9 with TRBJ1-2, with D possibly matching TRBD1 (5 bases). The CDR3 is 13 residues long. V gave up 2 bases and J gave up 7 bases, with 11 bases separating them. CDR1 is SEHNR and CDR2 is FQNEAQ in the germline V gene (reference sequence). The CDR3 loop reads CASSLLGPFGYTF. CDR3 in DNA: TGTGCCAGCAGCTTATTGGGGCCGTTTGGCTACACCTTC.

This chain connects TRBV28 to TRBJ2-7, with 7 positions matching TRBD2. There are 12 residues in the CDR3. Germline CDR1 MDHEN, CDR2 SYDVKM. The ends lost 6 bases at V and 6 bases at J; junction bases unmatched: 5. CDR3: CASSTLATEQYF. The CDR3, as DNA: TGTGCCAGCAGCACACTAGCGACCGAGCAGTACTTC.

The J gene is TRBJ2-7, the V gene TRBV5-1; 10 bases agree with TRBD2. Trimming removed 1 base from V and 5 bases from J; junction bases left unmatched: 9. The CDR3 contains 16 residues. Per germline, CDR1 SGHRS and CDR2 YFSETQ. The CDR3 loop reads CASSLTTSGNYDEQYF. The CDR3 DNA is TGCGCCAGCAGCTTGACCACTAGCGGGAATTATGACGAGCAGTACTTC.

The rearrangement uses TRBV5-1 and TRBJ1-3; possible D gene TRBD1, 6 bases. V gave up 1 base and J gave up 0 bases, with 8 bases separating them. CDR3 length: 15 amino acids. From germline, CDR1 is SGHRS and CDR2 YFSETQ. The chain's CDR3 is CASSLQGISGNTIYF. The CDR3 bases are TGCGCCAGCAGCTTGCAGGGGATCTCTGGAAACACCATATATTTT.

CDR3 sequence: CASSWPTGRSWNTGELFF. In DNA, the CDR3 is TGTGCCAGCAGTTGGCCGACAGGGAGGAGTTGGAACACCGGGGAGCTGTTTTTT. The chain is built from TRBV6-2 or TRBV6-3 and TRBJ2-2; weak D call: TRBD1 (7 bases). Trimming pared 4 bases from V and 1 base from J, leaving 19 bases between. Germline CDR1 is MNHEY and CDR2 is SVGEGT. CDR3 length: 18 amino acids.

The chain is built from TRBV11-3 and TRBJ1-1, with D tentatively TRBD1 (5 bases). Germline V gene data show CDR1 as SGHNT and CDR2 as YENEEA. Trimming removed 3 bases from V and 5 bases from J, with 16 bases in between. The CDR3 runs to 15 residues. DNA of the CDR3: TGTGCCAGCAGCTTTGACAGATCGTGGAGAACTGAAGCTTTCTTT. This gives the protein CASSFDRSWRTEAFF.

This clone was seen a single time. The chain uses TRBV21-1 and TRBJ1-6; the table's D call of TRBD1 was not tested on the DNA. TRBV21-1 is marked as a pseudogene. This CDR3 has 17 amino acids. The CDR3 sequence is CASSREWDSFYNSPLHF. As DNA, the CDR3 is TGTGCCAGCAGCAGGGAGTGGGACAGTTTCTATAATTCACCCCTCCACTTT.

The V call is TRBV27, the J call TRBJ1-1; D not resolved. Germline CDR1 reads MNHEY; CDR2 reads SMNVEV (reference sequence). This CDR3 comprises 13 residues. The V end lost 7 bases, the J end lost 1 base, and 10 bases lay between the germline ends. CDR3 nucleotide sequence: TGTGCCAGCAAGCGGGCAGGGAACACTGAAGCTTTCTTT. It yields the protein CASKRAGNTEAFF.

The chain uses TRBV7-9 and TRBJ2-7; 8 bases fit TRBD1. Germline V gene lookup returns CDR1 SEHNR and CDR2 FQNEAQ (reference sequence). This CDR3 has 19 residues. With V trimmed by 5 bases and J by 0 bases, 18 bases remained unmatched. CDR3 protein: CASSSDRGGTGPNSYEQYF. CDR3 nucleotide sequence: TGTGCCAGCAGCAGCGACAGGGGCGGAACCGGACCCAACTCCTACGAGCAGTACTTC. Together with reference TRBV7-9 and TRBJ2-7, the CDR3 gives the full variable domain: DTGVSQNPRHKITKRGQNVTFRCDPISEHNRLYWYRQTLGQGPEFLTYFQNEAQLEKSRLLSDRFSAERPKGSFSTLEIQRTEQGDSAMYLCASSSDRGGTGPNSYEQYFGPGTRLTVT.